This T cell receptor beta chain was observed in a study of blood T cell repertoires in COVID-19. At the level of the study: Samples taken during acute and convalescent COVID-19 were collected in the United States, Italy and Spain. The cDNA or gDNA used as material had been derived from T cells, B-cell-depleted T cells, or PBMCs.

CDR1 and CDR2 from the germline V gene are LGHDT and YNNKEL (reference sequence). Trimming removed 1 base at V and 10 bases at J, with 11 bases between. The CDR3 has 14 amino acids. This clone was counted only a few times. Profiling relied on immunoSEQ multiplex PCR, and the TCRdb table lists in-frame clones only, not all of them. The sample comprises 300,000 to 400,000 clones, about 82% of which are singletons, and about 7% rests with the top ten. This chain links TRBV3-1 (or the pseudogene TRBV3-2) with TRBJ1-6; a possible D gene is TRBD1 (5 bases). The sample was peripheral blood. The clonotype comes from a human donor in a cohort sampled during active COVID-19. The CDR3 here is CASSQVSGSSPLHF. CDR3 DNA sequence: TGTGCCAGCAGCCAAGTCTCAGGGTCGTCACCCCTCCACTTT.